The entry that follows covers one TCR beta chain sequence. Germline loops: CDR1 SGHTA, CDR2 FQGNSA. This CDR3 has 14 residues. V was trimmed by 6 bases and J by 2 bases, leaving 10 bases between them. This specimen comes from a study of blood T cell repertoires in COVID-19. Study at large: Acute and convalescent COVID-19 specimens originated in the United States, Italy and Spain. The cDNA or gDNA used as material had been derived from T cells, B-cell-depleted T cells, or PBMCs.

As originally analysed: Amplification from reference gene primers served as the basis for estimated nucleated cell counts. Measured with immunoSEQ multiplex PCR; TCRdb has only the in-frame clones, and not every one. Clone size and V and J calls were adopted from that table, with D and trimming inferred from the DNA. The data hold 200,000 to 250,000 clones, with around 82% observed a single time. The source is a woman in her seventies with acute or convalescent COVID-19. Sequences were obtained from peripheral blood. The gene calls are TRBV7-2 and TRBJ2-2, with D perhaps matching TRBD1 (6 bases). CDR3 sequence reads: CASRQDRNTGELFF. CDR3 nucleotides: TGTGCCAGCAGACAGGACAGAAACACCGGGGAGCTGTTTTTT.